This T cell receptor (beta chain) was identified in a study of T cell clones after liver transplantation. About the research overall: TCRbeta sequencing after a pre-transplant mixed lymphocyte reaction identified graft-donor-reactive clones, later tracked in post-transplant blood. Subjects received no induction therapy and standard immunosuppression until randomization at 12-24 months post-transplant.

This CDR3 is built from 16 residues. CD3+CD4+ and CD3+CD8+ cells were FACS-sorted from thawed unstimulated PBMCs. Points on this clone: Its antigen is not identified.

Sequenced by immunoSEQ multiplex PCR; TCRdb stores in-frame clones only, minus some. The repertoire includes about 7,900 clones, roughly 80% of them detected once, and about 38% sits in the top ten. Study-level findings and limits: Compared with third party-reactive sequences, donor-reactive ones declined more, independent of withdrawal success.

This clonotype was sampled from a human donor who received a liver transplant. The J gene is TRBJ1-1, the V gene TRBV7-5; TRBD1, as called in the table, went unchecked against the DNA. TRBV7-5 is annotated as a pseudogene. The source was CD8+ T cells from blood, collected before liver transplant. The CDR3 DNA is TGTGCCAGAAGCTCGAGAGGGACAGGTCAAGGCACTGAAGCTTTCTTT. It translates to CARSSRGTGQGTEAFF.